This TCR beta chain derives from a study of blood T cell repertoires in COVID-19. Study summary: In each case, the material was cDNA or gDNA derived from T cells, B-cell-depleted T cells, or PBMCs.

V lost 1 base and J 4 bases, leaving 14 bases between the germline ends. CDR1 SGHTA and CDR2 FQGNSA come from the germline V gene. CDR3 length: 16 residues. Under the authors' procedure: Amplification with reference gene primers provided the estimates of nucleated cell counts. Method: immunoSEQ multiplex PCR; TCRdb's copy keeps in-frame clones and lacks some. V, J and clone size derive from that table, while D and trimming were established from the DNA sequence. This table holds approximately 150,000 clones, around 80% found once. The chain joins TRBV7-2 to TRBJ1-5; D remains ambiguous. This clonotype originated in a woman aged 70-85 years with acute or convalescent COVID-19. The sequencing sample was made of peripheral blood. The CDR3 nucleotides are TGTGCCAGCAGCTTAGAGCTAGGTCTAGTTAATCAGCCCCAGCATTTT. Encoded protein: CASSLELGLVNQPQHF.